This T cell receptor beta chain comes out of a study of blood T cell repertoires in COVID-19 (TCRdb year 2020). With respect to the entire study: Samples from collaborators originated in the United States, Italy and Spain and spanned both the acute and convalescent phases of COVID-19. The samples were drawn from two sources: the first 160 participants of the ongoing ImmuneRACE study, and 1,000 to 1,500 subjects contributed by 6 global collaborators. Deeply sampled blood TCRbeta repertoires from subjects exposed to, actively infected with, or recovered from COVID-19 were included in the dataset. Where available, HLA class I and class II types were taken from metadata supplied by the sample provider and were not determined by assay-based typing. The repertoires were released in a freely available public database intended as a resource for research on the immune response to SARS-CoV-2. The prospective study material was composed of cDNA or gDNA derived from T cells, B-cell-depleted T cells, or PBMCs. The sample metadata nearly always contained a de-identified subject ID, COVID-19 status, age in years and sex. Overall study results and their limits: How much clinical and demographic metadata was included differed by source and by participant, and the metadata was provided uncurated.

One collaborating source in Seattle enrolled patients while the patients were actively infected and followed the patients over time throughout the course of disease. Each collaborating institution followed its own protocols to collect whole blood in K2EDTA tubes. Collaborator samples were shipped for TCRbeta analysis as frozen whole blood, isolated PBMCs, or DNA extracted from either sample type. Comment on this clone: What this receptor recognizes is not known. Base qualities are not recorded, but no much larger clone differs from it by a single base.

Looking up the germline V gene yields CDR1 KGHSH and CDR2 LQKENI. Including the terminal cysteine and phenylalanine, the CDR3 comprises 15 residues. The sequence is cut down to CDR3 DNA, 45 bases in frame from base 1. V is trimmed back by 3 bases and J by 2 bases, and the junction contains 6 bases that no gene match accounts for. The immunoSEQ Assay, a bias-controlled multiplex PCR, was used to amplify TCRbeta CDR3 regions from genomic DNA. The original pipeline was this. Within the assay, amplification of reference gene primers was used to estimate how many nucleated cells each sample contained. To quantify the absolute abundance of each unique TCRbeta CDR3 rearrangement, sequence reads were collapsed and filtered. For each sample, productive Simpson clonality was calculated as the square root of Simpson's diversity index over productive rearrangements. The clones in this table, taken by TCRdb from immuneACCESS, are in-frame only. Not every clone is retained; where verified, under half of the shortfall comes from an unresolved V gene, and the cause of the rest is unknown. The V and J calls and clone size come from that table; D and trimming were worked out from the DNA. This sample is represented by 230,000 or so clones; 75% to 85% of them were singletons. The top ten clonotypes cover around 7.2% of the sample.

The specimen was peripheral blood. The rearranged segments are TRBV18 and TRBJ1-1; 7 bases in between match TRBD1. The sequence was obtained from a woman at least 80 years old with COVID-19, enrolled during active disease. CDR3 sequence: CASSPLTGPNTEAFF. Read as DNA, the sequence is TGTGCCAGCTCACCGTTGACAGGGCCTAACACTGAAGCTTTCTTT.